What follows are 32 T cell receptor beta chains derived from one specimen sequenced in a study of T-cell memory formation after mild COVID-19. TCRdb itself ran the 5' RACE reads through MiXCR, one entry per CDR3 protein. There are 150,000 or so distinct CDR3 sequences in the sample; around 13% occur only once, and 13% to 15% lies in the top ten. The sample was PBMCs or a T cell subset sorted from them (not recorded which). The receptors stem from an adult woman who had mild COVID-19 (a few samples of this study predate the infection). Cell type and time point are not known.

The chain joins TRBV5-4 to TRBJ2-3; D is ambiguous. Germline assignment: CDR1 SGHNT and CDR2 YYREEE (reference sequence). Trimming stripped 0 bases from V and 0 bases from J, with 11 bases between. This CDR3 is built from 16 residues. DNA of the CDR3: TGTGCCAGCAGCTTGGTGGGCCCTACTAGCACAGATACGCAGTATTTT. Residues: CASSLVGPTSTDTQYF.

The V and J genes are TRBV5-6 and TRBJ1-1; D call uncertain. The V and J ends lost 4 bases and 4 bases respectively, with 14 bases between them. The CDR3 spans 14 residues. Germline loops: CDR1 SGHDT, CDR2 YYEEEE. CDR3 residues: CASSKNVKGTEAFF. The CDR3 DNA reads TGTGCCAGCAGCAAAAACGTCAAGGGCACTGAAGCTTTCTTT.

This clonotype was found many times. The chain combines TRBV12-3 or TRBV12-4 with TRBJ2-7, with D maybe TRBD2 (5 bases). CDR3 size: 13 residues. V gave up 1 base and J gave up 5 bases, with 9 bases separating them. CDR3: CASSLDEGNEQYF. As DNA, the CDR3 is TGTGCCAGCAGTTTAGATGAGGGTAACGAGCAGTACTTC.

DNA for the CDR3: TGTGCCAGCAGCTTTGGACGGGAGTGGAAAAATGAGCAGTTCTTC. Translation gives CASSFGREWKNEQFF. This chain joins TRBV7-2 and TRBJ2-1, with D possibly being TRBD2 (6 bases). The length of the CDR3 is 15 residues. The germline V gene encodes CDR1 SGHTA and CDR2 FQGNSA. Trimming pared 3 bases from V and 7 bases from J, leaving 16 bases between.

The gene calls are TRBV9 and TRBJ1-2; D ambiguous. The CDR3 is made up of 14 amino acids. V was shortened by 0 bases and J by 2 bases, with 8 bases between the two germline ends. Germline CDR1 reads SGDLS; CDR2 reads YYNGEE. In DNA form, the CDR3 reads TGTGCCAGCAGCGTAGCTACGGAGAACTATGGCTACACCTTC. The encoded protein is CASSVATENYGYTF.

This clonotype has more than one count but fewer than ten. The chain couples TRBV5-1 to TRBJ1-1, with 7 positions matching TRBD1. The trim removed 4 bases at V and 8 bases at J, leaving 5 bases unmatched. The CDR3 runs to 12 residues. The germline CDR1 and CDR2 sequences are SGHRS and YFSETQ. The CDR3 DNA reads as TGCGCCAGCAGCCCAGAGGGACAGGAAGCTTTCTTT. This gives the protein CASSPEGQEAFF. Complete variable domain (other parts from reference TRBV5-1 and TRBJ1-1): KAGVTQTPRYLIKTRGQQVTLSCSPISGHRSVSWYQQTPGQGLQFLFEYFSETQRNKGNFPGRFSGRQFSNSRSEMNVSTLELGDSALYLCASSPEGQEAFFGQGTRLTVV.

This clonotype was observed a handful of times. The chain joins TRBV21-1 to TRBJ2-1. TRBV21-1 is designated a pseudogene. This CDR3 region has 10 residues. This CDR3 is CARLYNEQFF. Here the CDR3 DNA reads TGTGCCAGACTTTACAATGAGCAGTTCTTC.

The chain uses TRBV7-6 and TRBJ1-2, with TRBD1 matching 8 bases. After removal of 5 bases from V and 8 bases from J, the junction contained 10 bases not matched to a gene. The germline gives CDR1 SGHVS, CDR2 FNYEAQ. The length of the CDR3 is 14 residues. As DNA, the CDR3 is TGTGCCAGCAGCCCTACGGACAGGGCAGAAGGCTACACCTTC. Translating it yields CASSPTDRAEGYTF.

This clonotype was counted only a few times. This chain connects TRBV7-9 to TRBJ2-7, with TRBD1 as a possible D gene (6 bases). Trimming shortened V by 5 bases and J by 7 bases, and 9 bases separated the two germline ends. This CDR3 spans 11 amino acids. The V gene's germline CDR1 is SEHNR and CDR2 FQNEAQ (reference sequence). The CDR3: CASSRGWEQYF. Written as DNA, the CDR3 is TGTGCCAGCAGCAGGGGGTGGGAGCAGTACTTC.

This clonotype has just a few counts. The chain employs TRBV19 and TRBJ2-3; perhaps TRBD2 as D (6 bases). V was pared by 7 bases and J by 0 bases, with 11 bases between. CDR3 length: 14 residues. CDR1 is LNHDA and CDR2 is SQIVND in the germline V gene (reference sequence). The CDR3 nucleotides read TGTGCCAGTACCCCTGGAGGGAGCACAGATACGCAGTATTTT. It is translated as CASTPGGSTDTQYF. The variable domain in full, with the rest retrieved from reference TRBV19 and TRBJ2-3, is DGGITQSPKYLFRKEGQNVTLSCEQNLNHDAMYWYRQDPGQGLRLIYYSQIVNDFQKGDIAEGYSVSREKKESFPLTVTSAQKNPTAFYLCASTPGGSTDTQYFGPGTRLTVL.

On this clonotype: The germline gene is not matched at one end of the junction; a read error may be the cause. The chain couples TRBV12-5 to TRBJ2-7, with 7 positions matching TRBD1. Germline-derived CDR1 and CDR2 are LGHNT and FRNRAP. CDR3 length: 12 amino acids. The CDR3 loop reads CASGLADREPDF. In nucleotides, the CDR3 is TGTGCTAGTGGTTTGGCAGACAGGGAACCCGACTTC.

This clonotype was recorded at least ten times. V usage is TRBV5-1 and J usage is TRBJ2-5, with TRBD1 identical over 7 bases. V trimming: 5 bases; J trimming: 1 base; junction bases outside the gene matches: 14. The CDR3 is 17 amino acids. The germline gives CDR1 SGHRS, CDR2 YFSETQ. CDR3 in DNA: TGCGCCAGCAGTGCGGGTCCAGAGACAGGGCCCCAAGAGACCCAGTACTTC. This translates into CASSAGPETGPQETQYF.

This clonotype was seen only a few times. The DNA of the CDR3 is TGTGCCACCAGTGGATCGGCGGGGGCACCTTCGTACACAGATACGCAGTATTTT. It yields the protein CATSGSAGAPSYTDTQYF. The chain carries TRBV24-1 and TRBJ2-3, with D tentatively TRBD2 (7 bases). The CDR3 has 18 amino acids. Trimming stripped 5 bases from V and 2 bases from J, with 22 bases between. Germline CDR1 KGHDR, CDR2 SFDVKD.

CDR3 in amino acids: CASARPGINTGELFF. CDR3 coding DNA: TGCGCCAGCGCTAGGCCCGGGATTAACACCGGGGAGCTGTTTTTT. The chain employs TRBV5-1 and TRBJ2-2; D might be TRBD2 (5 bases). CDR3 length equals 15 residues. Germline loops: CDR1 SGHRS, CDR2 YFSETQ. The V end lost 7 bases, the J end lost 2 bases, and 15 bases lay between the germline ends.

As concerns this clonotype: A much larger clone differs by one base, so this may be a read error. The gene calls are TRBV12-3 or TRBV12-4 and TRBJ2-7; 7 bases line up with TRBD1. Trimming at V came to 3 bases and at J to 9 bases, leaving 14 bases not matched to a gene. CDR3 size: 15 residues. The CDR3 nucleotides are TGTGCCAGCAGTTTGAGACTCCAAGGGGGCCTGTGGCAGTACTTC. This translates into CASSLRLQGGLWQYF.

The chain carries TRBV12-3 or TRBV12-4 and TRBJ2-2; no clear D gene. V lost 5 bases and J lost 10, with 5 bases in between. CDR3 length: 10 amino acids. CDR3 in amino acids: CASSAKELFF. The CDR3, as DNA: TGTGCCAGCAGTGCGAAGGAGCTGTTTTTT.

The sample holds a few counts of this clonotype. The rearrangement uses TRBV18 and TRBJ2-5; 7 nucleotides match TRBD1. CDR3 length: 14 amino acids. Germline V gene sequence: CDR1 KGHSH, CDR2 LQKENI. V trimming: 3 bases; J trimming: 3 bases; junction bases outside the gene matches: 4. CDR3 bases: TGTGCCAGCTCACCCCGGGACAGCAAAGAGACCCAGTACTTC. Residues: CASSPRDSKETQYF. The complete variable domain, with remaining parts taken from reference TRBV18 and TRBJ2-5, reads NAGVMQNPRHLVRRRGQEARLRCSPMKGHSHVYWYRQLPEEGLKFMVYLQKENIIDESGMPKERFSAEFPKEGPSILRIQQVVRGDSAAYFCASSPRDSKETQYFGPGTRLLVL.

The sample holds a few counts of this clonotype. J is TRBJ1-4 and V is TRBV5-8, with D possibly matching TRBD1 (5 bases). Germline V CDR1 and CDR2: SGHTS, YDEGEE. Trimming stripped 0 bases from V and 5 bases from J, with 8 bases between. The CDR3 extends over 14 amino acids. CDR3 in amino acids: CASSLEWGNEKLFF. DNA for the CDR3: TGTGCCAGCAGCTTGGAGTGGGGGAATGAAAAACTGTTTTTT. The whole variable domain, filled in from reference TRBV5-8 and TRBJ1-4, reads EAGVTQSPTHLIKTRGQQATLRCSPISGHTSVYWYQQALGLGLQFLLWYDEGEERNRGNFPPRFSGRQFPNYSSELNVNALELEDSALYLCASSLEWGNEKLFFGSGTQLSVL.

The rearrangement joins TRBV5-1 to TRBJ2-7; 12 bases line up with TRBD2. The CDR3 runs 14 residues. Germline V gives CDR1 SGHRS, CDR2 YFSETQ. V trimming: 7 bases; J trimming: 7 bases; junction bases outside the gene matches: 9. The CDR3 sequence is CASRPTSGSREQYF. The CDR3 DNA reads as TGCGCCAGCCGCCCGACTAGCGGGAGTCGTGAGCAGTACTTC.

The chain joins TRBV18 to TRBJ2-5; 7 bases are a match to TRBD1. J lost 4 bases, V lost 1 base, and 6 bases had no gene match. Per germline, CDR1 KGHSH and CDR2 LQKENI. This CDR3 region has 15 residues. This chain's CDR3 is CASSPQARQGETQYF. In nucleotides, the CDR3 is TGTGCCAGCTCACCACAGGCCAGACAGGGAGAGACCCAGTACTTC.

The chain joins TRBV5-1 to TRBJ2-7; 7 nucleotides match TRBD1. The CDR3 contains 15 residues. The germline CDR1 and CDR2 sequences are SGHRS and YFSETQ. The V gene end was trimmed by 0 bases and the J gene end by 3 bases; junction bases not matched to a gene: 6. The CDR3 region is CASSLAPDRFYEQYF. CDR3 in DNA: TGCGCCAGCAGCTTGGCCCCGGACAGGTTCTACGAGCAGTACTTC.

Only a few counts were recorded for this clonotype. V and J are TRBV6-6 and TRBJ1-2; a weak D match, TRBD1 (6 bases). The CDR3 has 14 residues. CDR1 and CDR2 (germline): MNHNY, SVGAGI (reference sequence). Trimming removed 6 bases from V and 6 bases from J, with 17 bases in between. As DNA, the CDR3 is TGTGCCAGCAGCCCGCCCGGGGGGCCCCATGGCTACACCTTC. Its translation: CASSPPGGPHGYTF.

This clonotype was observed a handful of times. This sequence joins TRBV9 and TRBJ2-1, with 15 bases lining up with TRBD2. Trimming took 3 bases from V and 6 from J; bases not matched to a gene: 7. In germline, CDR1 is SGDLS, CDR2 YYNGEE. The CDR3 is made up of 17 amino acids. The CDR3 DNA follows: TGTGCCAGCAGCGGGTACCGGACTAGCGGGAGGGCCAATGAGCAGTTCTTC. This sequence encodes CASSGYRTSGRANEQFF. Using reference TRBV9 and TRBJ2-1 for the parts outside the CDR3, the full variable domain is DSGVTQTPKHLITATGQRVTLRCSPRSGDLSVYWYQQSLDQGLQFLIQYYNGEERAKGNILERFSAQQFPDLHSELNLSSLELGDSALYFCASSGYRTSGRANEQFFGPGTRLTVL.

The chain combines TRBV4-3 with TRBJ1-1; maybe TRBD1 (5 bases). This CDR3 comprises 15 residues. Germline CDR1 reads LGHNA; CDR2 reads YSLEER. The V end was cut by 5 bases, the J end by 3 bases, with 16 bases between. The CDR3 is CASSRSGLNYTEAFF. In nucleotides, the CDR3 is TGCGCCAGCAGCAGATCGGGACTTAACTACACTGAAGCTTTCTTT.

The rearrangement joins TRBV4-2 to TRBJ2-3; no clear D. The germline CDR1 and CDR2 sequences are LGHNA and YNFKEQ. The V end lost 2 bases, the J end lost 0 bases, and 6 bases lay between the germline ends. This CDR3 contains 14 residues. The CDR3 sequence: CASSQPESTDTQYF. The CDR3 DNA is TGTGCCAGCAGCCAACCGGAGAGCACAGATACGCAGTATTTT.

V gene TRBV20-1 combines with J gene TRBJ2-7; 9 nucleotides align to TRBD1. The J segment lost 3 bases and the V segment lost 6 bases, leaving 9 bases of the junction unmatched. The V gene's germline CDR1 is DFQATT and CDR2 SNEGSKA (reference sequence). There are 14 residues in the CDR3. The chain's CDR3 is CSATTGTGRYEQYF. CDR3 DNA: TGCAGTGCCACAACCGGGACAGGGCGCTACGAGCAGTACTTC.

CDR3 DNA: TGTGCCATCAGTGACCACCCTAGGGACAGACCCCGAGGGGAGCAGTACTTC. It encodes CAISDHPRDRPRGEQYF. The genes are TRBV10-3 and TRBJ2-7; the match to TRBD1 covers 7 bases. This CDR3 has 17 residues. After removal of 3 bases from V and 7 bases from J, the junction contained 18 bases not matched to a gene. Germline V gives CDR1 ENHRY, CDR2 SYGVKD.

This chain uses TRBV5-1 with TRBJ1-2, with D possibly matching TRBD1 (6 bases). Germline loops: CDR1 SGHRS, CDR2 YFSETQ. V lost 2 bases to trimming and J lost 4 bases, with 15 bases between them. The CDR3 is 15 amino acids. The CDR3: CASSFRQAGAYGYTF. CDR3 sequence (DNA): TGCGCCAGCAGCTTTCGACAGGCCGGAGCCTATGGCTACACCTTC.

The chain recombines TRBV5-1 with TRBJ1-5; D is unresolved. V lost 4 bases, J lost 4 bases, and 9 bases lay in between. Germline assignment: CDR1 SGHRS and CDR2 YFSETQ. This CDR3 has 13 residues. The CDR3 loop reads CASSDDGNQPQHF. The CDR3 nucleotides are TGCGCCAGCAGCGACGACGGGAATCAGCCCCAGCATTTT.

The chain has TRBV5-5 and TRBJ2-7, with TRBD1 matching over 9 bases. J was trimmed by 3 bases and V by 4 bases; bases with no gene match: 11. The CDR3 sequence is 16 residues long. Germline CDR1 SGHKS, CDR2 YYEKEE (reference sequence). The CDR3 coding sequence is TGTGCCAGCAGCATCTCCCCAACAGGGGGCTTCTACGAGCAGTACTTC. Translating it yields CASSISPTGGFYEQYF.

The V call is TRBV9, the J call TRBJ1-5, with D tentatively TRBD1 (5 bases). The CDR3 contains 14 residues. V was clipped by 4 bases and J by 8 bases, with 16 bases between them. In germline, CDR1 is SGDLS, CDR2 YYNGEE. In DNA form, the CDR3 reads TGTGCCAGCAGCCCCCGGGGGTCTCAAGAGCCCCAGCATTTT. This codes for CASSPRGSQEPQHF. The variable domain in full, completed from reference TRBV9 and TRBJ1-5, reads DSGVTQTPKHLITATGQRVTLRCSPRSGDLSVYWYQQSLDQGLQFLIQYYNGEERAKGNILERFSAQQFPDLHSELNLSSLELGDSALYFCASSPRGSQEPQHFGDGTRLSIL.

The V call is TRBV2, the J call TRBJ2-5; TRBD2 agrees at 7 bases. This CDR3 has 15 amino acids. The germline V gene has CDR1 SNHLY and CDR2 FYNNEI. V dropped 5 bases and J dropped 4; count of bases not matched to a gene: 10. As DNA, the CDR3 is TGTGCCAGCAGTCGGACTAGATTAGGAGTAGAGACCCAGTACTTC. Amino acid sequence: CASSRTRLGVETQYF. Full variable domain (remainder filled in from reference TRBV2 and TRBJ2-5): EPEVTQTPSHQVTQMGQEVILRCVPISNHLYFYWYRQILGQKVEFLVSFYNNEISEKSEIFDDQFSVERPDGSNFTLKIRSTKLEDSAMYFCASSRTRLGVETQYFGPGTRLLVL.